The following is a T cell receptor beta chain sequence with its context. The data belong to a study of blood T cell repertoires in COVID-19. For the study at large: In each case, the material was cDNA or gDNA derived from T cells, B-cell-depleted T cells, or PBMCs.

Clones were read by immunoSEQ multiplex PCR, and TCRdb kept only the in-frame ones, dropping some. The table lists tens of thousands of clones, roughly four fifths of them singletons. Germline V gene lookup returns CDR1 LNHNV and CDR2 YYDKDF (reference sequence). V lost 4 bases and J lost 5, with 12 bases in between. CDR3 length equals 14 residues. The source material was peripheral blood. The receptor's source is a human donor with acute or convalescent COVID-19. The donor label of this sample is uncertain. The chain combines TRBV15 with TRBJ2-1; D possibly corresponds to TRBD2 (6 bases). CDR3: CATSTWGGHNEQFF. CDR3 DNA sequence: TGTGCCACCAGCACTTGGGGAGGCCACAATGAGCAGTTCTTC.